The rows below give T cell receptor beta chains drawn from one sample of a study of shared clonotypes between healthy human individuals. Sequencing used immunoSEQ multiplex PCR; TCRdb keeps in-frame clones, though not all of them. This table has under 600,000 clones, around 77% appearing once. Sample: PBMCs. All receptors come from a woman aged 40 to 50 in good health. Some clones in this sample may be carry-over from other donors' samples. CDR3s include the opening cysteine and the closing phenylalanine or tryptophan. A D gene is named only where the DNA matches it firmly. Clone size appears in some rows only: once, few, many, or a class for an expanded clone.

. | . | TRBJ2-7 | TRBV5-1 | TGCGCCAGCAGCTTGGAACAGAGCTCCTACGAGCAGTACTTC | CASSLEQSSYEQYF
TRBD1 | many | TRBJ2-1 | TRBV4-1 | TGCGCCAGCAGCCGGATGACAGGGCGTAAAAATGAGCAGTTCTTC | CASSRMTGRKNEQFF
TRBD2 | . | TRBJ2-1 | TRBV7-9 | TGTGCCAGCAGCCAAGCTAGCGGGAGATACCCCTACAATGAGCAGTTCTTC | CASSQASGRYPYNEQFF
TRBD2 | . | TRBJ2-7 | TRBV4-1 | TGCGCCAGCAGCCAGCGCCCGGGGACTAGCGGAACCTCCTACGAGCAGTACTTC | CASSQRPGTSGTSYEQYF
. | . | TRBJ2-2 | TRBV6-5 | TGTGCTTCAAGAAGATCGAGAACCGGGGAGCTGTTTTTT | CASRRSRTGELFF
TRBD2 | . | TRBJ2-1 | TRBV5-1 | TGCGCCAGCAGCCAGGGACTAGCGGGAGGTGAGCAGTTCTTC | CASSQGLAGGEQFF
. | . | TRBJ1-5 | TRBV30 | TGTGCCTGGAGCGGGGGAATCGAGAAGCCCCAGCATTTT | CAWSGGIEKPQHF
. | . | TRBJ2-2 | TRBV10-3 | TGTGCCATCGGTACCGGGACGAGTTTCACCGGGGAGCTGTTTTTT | CAIGTGTSFTGELFF
. | . | TRBJ1-4 | TRBV21-1 | TGTGCCAGCAGCAAAGGAAAAGGTGGTAATGAAAAACTGTTTTTT | CASSKGKGGNEKLFF
. | once | TRBJ2-7 | TRBV6-1 | TGTGCCAGCAGTGAACTTAGACAGGCTAACCAGTACTTC | CASSELRQANQYF
. | . | TRBJ1-1 | TRBV19 | TGTGCCAGTAGTACGAGGTCCGGACCTTTGATGAACACTGAAGCTTTCTTT | CASSTRSGPLMNTEAFF
. | . | TRBJ1-2 | TRBV18 | TGTGCCAGCTCACCGGGGGCCAACTATGGCTACACCTTC | CASSPGANYGYTF
. | . | TRBJ1-3 | TRBV2 | TGTGCCAGCAGTACCGGCGACAGTCCATCTGGAAACACCATATATTTT | CASSTGDSPSGNTIYF
TRBD2 | . | TRBJ2-1 | TRBV14 | TGTGCCAGCAGCCCGACTAGCGGCTACAATGAGCAGTTCTTC | CASSPTSGYNEQFF
. | . | TRBJ2-7 | TRBV11-1 | TGTGCCAGCAGCCAAGACTTATCCTACGAGCAGTACTTC | CASSQDLSYEQYF
. | . | TRBJ1-5 | TRBV28 | TGTGCCAGCAGTTTACCGACAGCGTATAGCAATCAGCCCCAGCATTTT | CASSLPTAYSNQPQHF
TRBD2 | . | TRBJ2-1 | TRBV9 | TGTGCCAGCAGCACATCCGGGACTAGCGGGAGCGCGGGCTACAATGAGCAGTTCTTC | CASSTSGTSGSAGYNEQFF
TRBD2 | few | TRBJ2-5 | TRBV28 | TGTGCCAGCAGATCATTACTAGCGGGAGCTCAAGAGACCCAGTACTTC | CASRSLLAGAQETQYF
TRBD2 | . | TRBJ2-1 | TRBV5-1 | TGCGCCAGCAGCTTTGACCCTCCGGGACTAGCGGGTTTCAATGAGCAGTTCTTC | CASSFDPPGLAGFNEQFF
TRBD1 | . | TRBJ1-1 | TRBV18 | TGTGCCAGTAAGAGGGACAGCATACAACTCACTGAAGCTTTCTTT | CASKRDSIQLTEAFF
. | . | TRBJ2-7 | TRBV10-3 | TGTGCCATCAGTGAGGCGGTGGGTCCCTACGAGCAGTACTTC | CAISEAVGPYEQYF
. | . | TRBJ1-3 | TRBV28 | TGTGCCAGCATCTCAGAGGACGGATCGAGCTCTGGAAACACCATATATTTT | CASISEDGSSSGNTIYF
. | . | TRBJ2-7 | TRBV5-1 | TGCGCCAGCAGCCCCGCTGGGGGGAGCTCCTACGAGCAGTACTTC | CASSPAGGSSYEQYF
TRBD2 | . | TRBJ2-5 | TRBV6-1 | TGTGCCAGCAGTGAACTGACTAGCGCGACCCAGTACTTC | CASSELTSATQYF
TRBD2 | . | TRBJ2-1 | TRBV4-1 | TGCGCCAGCAGTCCTACGGGAGGAAACTCCTACAATGAGCAGTTCTTC | CASSPTGGNSYNEQFF
TRBD2 | few | TRBJ2-7 | TRBV9 | TGTGCCAGCAGCGACGGACTAGCGGGAGTATCCGAGCAGTACTTC | CASSDGLAGVSEQYF